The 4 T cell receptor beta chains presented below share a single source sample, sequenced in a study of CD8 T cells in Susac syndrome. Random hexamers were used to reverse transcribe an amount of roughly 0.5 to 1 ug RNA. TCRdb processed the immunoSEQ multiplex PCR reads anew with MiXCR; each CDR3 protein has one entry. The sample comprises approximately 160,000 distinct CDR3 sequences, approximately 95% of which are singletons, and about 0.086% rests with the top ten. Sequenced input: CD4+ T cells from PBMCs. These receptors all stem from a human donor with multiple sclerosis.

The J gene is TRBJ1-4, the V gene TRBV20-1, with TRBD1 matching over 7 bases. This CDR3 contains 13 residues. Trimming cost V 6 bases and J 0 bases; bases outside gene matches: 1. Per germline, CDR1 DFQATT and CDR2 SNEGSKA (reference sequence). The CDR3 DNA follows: TGCAGTGCCACAGGGGCAACTAATGAAAAACTGTTTTTT. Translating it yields CSATGATNEKLFF.

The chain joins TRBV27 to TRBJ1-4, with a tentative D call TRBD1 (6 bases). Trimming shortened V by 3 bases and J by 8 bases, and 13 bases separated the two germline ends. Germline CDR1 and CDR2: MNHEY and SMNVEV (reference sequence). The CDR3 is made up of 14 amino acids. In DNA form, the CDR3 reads TGTGCCAGCAGTTTGGGGACATGGGACGAAAAACTGTTTTTT. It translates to CASSLGTWDEKLFF.

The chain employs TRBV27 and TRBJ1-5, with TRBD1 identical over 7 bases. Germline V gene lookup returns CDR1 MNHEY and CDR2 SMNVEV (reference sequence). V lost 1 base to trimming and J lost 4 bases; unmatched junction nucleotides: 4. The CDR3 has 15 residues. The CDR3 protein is CASSLWGTENQPQHF. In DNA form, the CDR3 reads TGTGCCAGCAGTTTATGGGGGACAGAAAATCAGCCCCAGCATTTT.

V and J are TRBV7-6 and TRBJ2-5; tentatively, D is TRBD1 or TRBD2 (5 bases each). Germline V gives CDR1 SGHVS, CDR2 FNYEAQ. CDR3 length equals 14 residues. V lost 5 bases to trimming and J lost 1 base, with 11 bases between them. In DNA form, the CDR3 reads TGTGCCAGCAGCGTCACCGGGACCCAAGAGACCCAGTACTTC. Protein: CASSVTGTQETQYF.